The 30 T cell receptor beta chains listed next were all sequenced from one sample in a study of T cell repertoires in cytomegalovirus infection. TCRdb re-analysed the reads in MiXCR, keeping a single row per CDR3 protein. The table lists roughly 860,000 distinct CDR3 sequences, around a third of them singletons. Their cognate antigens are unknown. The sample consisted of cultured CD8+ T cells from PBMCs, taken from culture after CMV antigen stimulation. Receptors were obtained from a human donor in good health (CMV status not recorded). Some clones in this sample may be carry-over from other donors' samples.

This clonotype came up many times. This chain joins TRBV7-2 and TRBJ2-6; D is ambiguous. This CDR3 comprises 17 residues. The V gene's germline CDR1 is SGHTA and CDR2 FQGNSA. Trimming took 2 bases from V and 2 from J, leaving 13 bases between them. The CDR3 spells CASSLRIIGPGANVLTF. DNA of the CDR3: TGTGCCAGCAGCTTACGCATTATTGGACCTGGGGCCAACGTCCTGACTTTC.

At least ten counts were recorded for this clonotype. As DNA, the CDR3 is TGTGCCAGCAGCTTAAGACTAGTGGGAGATACGCAGTATTTT. This translates into CASSLRLVGDTQYF. This chain joins TRBV7-6 and TRBJ2-3, with D tentatively TRBD2 (6 bases). Trimming removed 2 bases at V and 5 bases at J, with 11 bases between. Germline values: CDR1 SGHVS, CDR2 FNYEAQ. There are 14 residues in the CDR3.

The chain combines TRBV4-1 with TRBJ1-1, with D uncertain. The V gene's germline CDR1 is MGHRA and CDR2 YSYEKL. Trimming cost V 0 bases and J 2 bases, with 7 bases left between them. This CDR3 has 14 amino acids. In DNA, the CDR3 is TGCGCCAGCAGCCAAGATATCGACAACACTGAAGCTTTCTTT. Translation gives CASSQDIDNTEAFF.

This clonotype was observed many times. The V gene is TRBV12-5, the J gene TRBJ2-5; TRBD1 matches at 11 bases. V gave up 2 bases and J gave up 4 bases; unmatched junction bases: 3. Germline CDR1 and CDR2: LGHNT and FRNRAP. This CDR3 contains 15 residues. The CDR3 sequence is CASGLWDRGAETQYF. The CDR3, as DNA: TGTGCTAGTGGTTTGTGGGACAGGGGGGCAGAGACCCAGTACTTC.

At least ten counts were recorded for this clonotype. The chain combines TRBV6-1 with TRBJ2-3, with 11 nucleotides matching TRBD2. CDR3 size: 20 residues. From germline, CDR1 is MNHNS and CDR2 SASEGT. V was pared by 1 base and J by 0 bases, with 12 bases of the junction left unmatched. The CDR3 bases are TGTGCCAGCAGTGAAGGATCGCGACTAGCGGGGAGTGCTAGCACAGATACGCAGTATTTT. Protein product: CASSEGSRLAGSASTDTQYF.

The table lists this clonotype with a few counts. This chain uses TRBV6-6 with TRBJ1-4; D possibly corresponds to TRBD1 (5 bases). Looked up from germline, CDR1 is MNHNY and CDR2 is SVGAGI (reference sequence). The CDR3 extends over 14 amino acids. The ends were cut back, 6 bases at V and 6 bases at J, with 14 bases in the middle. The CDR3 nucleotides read TGTGCCAGCAGGAATTGGGACTTTGATGAAAAACTGTTTTTT. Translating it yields CASRNWDFDEKLFF.

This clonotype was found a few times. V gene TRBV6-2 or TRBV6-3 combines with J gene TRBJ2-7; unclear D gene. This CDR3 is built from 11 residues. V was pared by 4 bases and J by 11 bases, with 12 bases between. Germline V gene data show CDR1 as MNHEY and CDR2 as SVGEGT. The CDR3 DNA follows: TGTGCCAGCAGTTCCCGAAAGGCAAAGTACGTC. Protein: CASSSRKAKYV.

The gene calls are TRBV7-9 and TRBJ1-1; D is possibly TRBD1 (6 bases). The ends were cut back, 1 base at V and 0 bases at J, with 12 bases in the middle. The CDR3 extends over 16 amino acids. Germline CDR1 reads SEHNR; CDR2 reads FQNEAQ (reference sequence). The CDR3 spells CASSLGTGIMNTEAFF. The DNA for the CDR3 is TGTGCCAGCAGCTTAGGAACAGGGATCATGAACACTGAAGCTTTCTTT.

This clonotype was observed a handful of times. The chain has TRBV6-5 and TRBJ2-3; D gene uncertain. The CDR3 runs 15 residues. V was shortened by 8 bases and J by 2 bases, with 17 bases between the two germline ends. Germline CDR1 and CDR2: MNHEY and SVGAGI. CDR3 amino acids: CASGHPGEYTDTQYF. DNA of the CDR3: TGTGCCAGCGGCCATCCTGGAGAATACACAGATACGCAGTATTTT.

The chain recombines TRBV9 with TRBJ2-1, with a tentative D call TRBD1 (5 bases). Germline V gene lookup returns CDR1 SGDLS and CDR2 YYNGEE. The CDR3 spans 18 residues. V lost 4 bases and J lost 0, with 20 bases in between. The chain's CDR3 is CASSPRTPQESSYNEQFF. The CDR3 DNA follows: TGTGCCAGCAGCCCACGAACCCCACAGGAGAGCTCCTACAATGAGCAGTTCTTC.

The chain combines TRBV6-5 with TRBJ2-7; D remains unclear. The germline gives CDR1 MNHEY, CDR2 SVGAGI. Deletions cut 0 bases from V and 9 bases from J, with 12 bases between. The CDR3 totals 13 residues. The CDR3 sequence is CASSYSDITGQYF. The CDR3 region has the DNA TGTGCCAGCAGTTACTCGGATATTACGGGGCAGTACTTC.

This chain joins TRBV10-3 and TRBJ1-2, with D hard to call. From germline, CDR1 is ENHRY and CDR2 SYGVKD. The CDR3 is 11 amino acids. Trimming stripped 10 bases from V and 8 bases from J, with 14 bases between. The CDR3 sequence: CATHDHGGYTF. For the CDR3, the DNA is TGTGCCACCCACGATCATGGGGGCTACACCTTC.

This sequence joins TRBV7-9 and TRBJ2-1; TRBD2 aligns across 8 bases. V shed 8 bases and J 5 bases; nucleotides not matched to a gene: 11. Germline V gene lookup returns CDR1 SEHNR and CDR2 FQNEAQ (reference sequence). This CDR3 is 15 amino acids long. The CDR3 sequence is CASLYSRGENNEQFF. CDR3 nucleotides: TGTGCCAGCCTTTATTCGCGGGGGGAAAACAATGAGCAGTTCTTC.

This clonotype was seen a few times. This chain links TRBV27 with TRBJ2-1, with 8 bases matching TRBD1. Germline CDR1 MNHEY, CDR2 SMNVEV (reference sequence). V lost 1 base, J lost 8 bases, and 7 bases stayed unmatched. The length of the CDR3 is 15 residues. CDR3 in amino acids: CASSLFPGGRDEQFF. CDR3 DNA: TGTGCCAGCAGTTTATTTCCAGGGGGCCGGGATGAGCAGTTCTTC.

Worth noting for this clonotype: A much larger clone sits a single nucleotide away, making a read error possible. CDR3 coding DNA: TGTGTCAGCAGCCTCCGGGGGCAGGGGGCGACTGAAGCTTTCTTT. It encodes CVSSLRGQGATEAFF. V gene TRBV7-6 combines with J gene TRBJ1-1; 8 bases are shared with TRBD1. CDR3 length: 15 residues. CDR1 is SGHVS and CDR2 is FNYEAQ in the germline V gene.

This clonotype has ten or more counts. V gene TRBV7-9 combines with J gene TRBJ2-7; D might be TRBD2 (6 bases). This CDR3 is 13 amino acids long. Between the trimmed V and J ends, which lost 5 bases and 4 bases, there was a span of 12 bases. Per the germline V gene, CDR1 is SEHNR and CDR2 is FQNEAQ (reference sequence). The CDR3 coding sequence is TGTGCCAGCAGCCAAGGAGGGGCTTACGAGCAGTACGTC. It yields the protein CASSQGGAYEQYV.

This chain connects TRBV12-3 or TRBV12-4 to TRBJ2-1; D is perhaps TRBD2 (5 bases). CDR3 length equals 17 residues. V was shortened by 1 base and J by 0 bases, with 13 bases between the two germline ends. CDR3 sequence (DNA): TGTGCCAGCAGTTTAGGAGGGTCAGACCGCTCCTACAATGAGCAGTTCTTC. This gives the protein CASSLGGSDRSYNEQFF.

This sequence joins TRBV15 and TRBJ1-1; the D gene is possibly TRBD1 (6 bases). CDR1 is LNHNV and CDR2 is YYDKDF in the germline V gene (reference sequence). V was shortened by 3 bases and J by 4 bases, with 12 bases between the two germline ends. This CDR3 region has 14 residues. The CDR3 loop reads CATSSFAGATEAFF. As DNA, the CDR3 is TGTGCCACCAGCAGTTTCGCAGGGGCCACTGAAGCTTTCTTT.

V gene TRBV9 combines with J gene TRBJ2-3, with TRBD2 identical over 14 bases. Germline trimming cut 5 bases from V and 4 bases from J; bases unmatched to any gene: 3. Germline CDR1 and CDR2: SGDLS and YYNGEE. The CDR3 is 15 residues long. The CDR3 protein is CASRQTSGGADTQYF. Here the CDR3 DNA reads TGTGCCAGCAGACAGACTAGCGGGGGGGCAGATACGCAGTATTTT.

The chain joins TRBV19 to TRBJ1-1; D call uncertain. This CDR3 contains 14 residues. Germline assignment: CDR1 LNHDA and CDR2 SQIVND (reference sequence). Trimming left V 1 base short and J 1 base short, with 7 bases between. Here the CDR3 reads CASSIVAANTEAFF. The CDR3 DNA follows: TGTGCCAGTAGTATAGTGGCCGCGAACACTGAAGCTTTCTTT.

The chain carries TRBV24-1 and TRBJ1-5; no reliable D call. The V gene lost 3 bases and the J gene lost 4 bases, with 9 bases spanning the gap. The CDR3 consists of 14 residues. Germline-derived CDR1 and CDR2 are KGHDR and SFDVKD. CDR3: CATSDGGLNQPQHF. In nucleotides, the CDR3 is TGTGCCACCAGTGATGGCGGTTTGAATCAGCCCCAGCATTTT.

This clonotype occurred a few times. CDR3 DNA sequence: TGTGCCACCAGTGACAGACTAGCGGGGACACAAGAGACCCAGTACTTC. Protein: CATSDRLAGTQETQYF. The J gene is TRBJ2-5, the V gene TRBV24-1; 11 bases are shared with TRBD2. The CDR3 extends over 16 amino acids. Germline V CDR1 and CDR2: KGHDR, SFDVKD. After removal of 4 bases from V and 2 bases from J, the junction contained 5 bases not matched to a gene.

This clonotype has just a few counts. The CDR3 protein is CASSLALRDRGQHF. CDR3 coding DNA: TGTGCCAGCAGTTTAGCGCTAAGGGACAGGGGCCAGCATTTT. The chain is built from TRBV12-3 or TRBV12-4 and TRBJ1-5; 10 nucleotides line up with TRBD1. The CDR3 has 14 amino acids. V gave up 0 bases and J gave up 12 bases; unmatched junction bases: 5.

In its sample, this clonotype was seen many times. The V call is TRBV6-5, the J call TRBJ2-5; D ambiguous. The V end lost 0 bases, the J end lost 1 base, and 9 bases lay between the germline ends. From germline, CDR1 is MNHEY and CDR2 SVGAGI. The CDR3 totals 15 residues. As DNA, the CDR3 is TGTGCCAGCAGTTACTCGTTAGAGTTCCAAGAGACCCAGTACTTC. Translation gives CASSYSLEFQETQYF.

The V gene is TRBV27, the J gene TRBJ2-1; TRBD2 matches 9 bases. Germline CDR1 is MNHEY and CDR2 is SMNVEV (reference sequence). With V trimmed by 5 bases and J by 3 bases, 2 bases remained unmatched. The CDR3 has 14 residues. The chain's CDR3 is CASSNSGGYNEQFF. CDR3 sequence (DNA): TGTGCCAGCAGTAATAGCGGGGGCTACAATGAGCAGTTCTTC.

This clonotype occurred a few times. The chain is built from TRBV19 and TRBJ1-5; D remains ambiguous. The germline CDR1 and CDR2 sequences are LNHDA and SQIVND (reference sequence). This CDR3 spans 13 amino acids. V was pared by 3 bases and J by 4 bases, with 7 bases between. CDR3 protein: CASSMNWNQPQHF. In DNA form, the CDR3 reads TGTGCCAGTAGTATGAACTGGAATCAGCCCCAGCATTTT.

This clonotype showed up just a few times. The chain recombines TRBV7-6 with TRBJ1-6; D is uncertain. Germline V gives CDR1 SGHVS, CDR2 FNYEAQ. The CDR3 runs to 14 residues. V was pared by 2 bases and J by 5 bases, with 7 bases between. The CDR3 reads CASSLPAHNSPLHF. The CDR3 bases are TGTGCCAGCAGCTTACCAGCACATAATTCACCCCTCCACTTT.

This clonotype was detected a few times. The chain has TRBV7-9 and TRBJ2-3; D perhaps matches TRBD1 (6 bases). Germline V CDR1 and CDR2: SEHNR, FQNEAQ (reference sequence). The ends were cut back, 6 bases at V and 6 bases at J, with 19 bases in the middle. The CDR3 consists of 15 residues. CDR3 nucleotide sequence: TGTGCCAGCAGTCCGCAGGGGCCCCATGGGGATACGCAGTATTTT. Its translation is CASSPQGPHGDTQYF.

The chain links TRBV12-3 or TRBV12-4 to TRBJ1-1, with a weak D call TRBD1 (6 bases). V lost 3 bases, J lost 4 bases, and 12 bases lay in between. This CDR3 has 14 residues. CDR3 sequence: CASSFTGFGTEAFF. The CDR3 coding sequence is TGTGCCAGCAGTTTTACAGGGTTCGGCACTGAAGCTTTCTTT.

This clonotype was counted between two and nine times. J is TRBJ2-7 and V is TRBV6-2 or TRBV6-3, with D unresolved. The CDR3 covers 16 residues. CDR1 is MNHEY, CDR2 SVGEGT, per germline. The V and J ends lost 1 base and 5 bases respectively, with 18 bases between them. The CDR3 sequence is CASSYYPDGRSNEQYV. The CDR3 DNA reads TGTGCCAGCAGTTACTACCCCGATGGCAGATCCAACGAGCAGTACGTC.